A single sample is the source of the 12 T cell receptor beta chains below, sequenced in a study of T-cell reconstitution after alpha-beta-depleted transplantation in children. Unique molecular identifiers were incorporated during preparation of the TCRbeta library. TCRdb re-called the PCR reads through MiXCR, storing one row per CDR3 protein. The sample consists of fewer than 750,000 distinct CDR3 sequences, 25% to 30% of them appearing once. This sample comprised PBMCs, obtained before TCRalphabeta/CD19-depleted stem cell transplant. The receptor source for this set is a boy less than two years old with Wiskott-Aldrich syndrome, due to receive a stem cell transplant.

The V gene is TRBV5-1, the J gene TRBJ2-1; 11 bases align to TRBD2. The V gene end was trimmed by 4 bases and the J gene end by 7 bases; junction bases not matched to a gene: 7. Germline V lookup: CDR1 SGHRS, CDR2 YFSETQ. The CDR3 covers 15 residues. CDR3: CASSPRLAGTNEQFF. CDR3 sequence (DNA): TGCGCCAGCAGCCCCCGACTAGCGGGAACGAATGAGCAGTTCTTC. The complete variable domain, with remaining parts taken from reference TRBV5-1 and TRBJ2-1, reads KAGVTQTPRYLIKTRGQQVTLSCSPISGHRSVSWYQQTPGQGLQFLFEYFSETQRNKGNFPGRFSGRQFSNSRSEMNVSTLELGDSALYLCASSPRLAGTNEQFFGPGTRLTVL.

This clonotype was picked up a small number of times. V gene TRBV18 combines with J gene TRBJ1-1; TRBD1 agrees at 8 bases. Looked up from germline, CDR1 is KGHSH and CDR2 is LQKENI. Trimming cost V 6 bases and J 3 bases; bases outside gene matches: 12. The CDR3 consists of 16 residues. The CDR3: CASSKPAGQVYTEAFF. Here the CDR3 DNA reads TGTGCCAGCTCGAAACCCGCGGGACAGGTTTACACTGAAGCTTTCTTT.

In this sample, this clonotype turned up once. The chain employs TRBV18 and TRBJ2-1, with 8 bases identical to TRBD2. The CDR3 has 18 residues. After removal of 1 base from V and 5 bases from J, the junction contained 13 bases not matched to a gene. Germline CDR1 and CDR2: KGHSH and LQKENI. Here the CDR3 DNA reads TGTGCCAGCTCACCACAGACCGGGACGCGGGAGGAAAACAATGAGCAGTTCTTC. As protein: CASSPQTGTREENNEQFF.

J is TRBJ1-5 and V is TRBV12-3 or TRBV12-4; 8 nucleotides line up with TRBD1. The CDR3 runs 17 residues. The ends lost 4 bases at V and 0 bases at J; junction bases unmatched: 8. The CDR3 loop is CASSWDRKKHSNQPQHF. CDR3 DNA sequence: TGTGCCAGCAGTTGGGACAGGAAGAAACATAGCAATCAGCCCCAGCATTTT.

Only a few counts were recorded for this clonotype. The J gene is TRBJ2-2, the V gene TRBV5-1; 7 bases line up with TRBD1. Germline values: CDR1 SGHRS, CDR2 YFSETQ. This CDR3 contains 15 residues. Germline trimming cut 4 bases from V and 0 bases from J; bases unmatched to any gene: 3. The CDR3 is CASSVGTANTGELFF. The DNA of the CDR3 is TGCGCCAGCAGCGTGGGGACAGCGAACACCGGGGAGCTGTTTTTT.

This clonotype was detected a few times. The chain has TRBV12-3 or TRBV12-4 and TRBJ1-5; the D gene is possibly TRBD1 (5 bases). CDR3 length equals 14 residues. The germline V and J ends were trimmed by 7 bases and 3 bases, with 13 bases remaining between them. The CDR3 sequence is CASKGRGDNQPQHF. The CDR3 region has the DNA TGTGCCAGCAAGGGTCGAGGGGACAATCAGCCCCAGCATTTT.

This clonotype was picked up a small number of times. In nucleotides, the CDR3 is TGTGCCTGGAGTTCCTTAGTTAGCGATGAGCAGTTCTTC. Protein sequence: CAWSSLVSDEQFF. This sequence joins TRBV30 and TRBJ2-1; tentative D call: TRBD2 (5 bases). V lost 2 bases and J 8 bases, leaving 13 bases between the germline ends. Germline values: CDR1 GTSNPN, CDR2 SVGIG (reference sequence). The CDR3 is 13 residues long.

This chain links TRBV12-3 or TRBV12-4 with TRBJ2-2, with TRBD2 as a possible D gene (5 bases). This CDR3 comprises 14 residues. V lost 6 bases to trimming and J lost 1 base, with 9 bases between them. Here the CDR3 reads CASRTTGNTGELFF. The CDR3 DNA sequence: TGTGCCAGCAGGACTACCGGGAACACCGGGGAGCTGTTTTTT.

This clonotype was detected a few times. This sequence joins TRBV11-2 and TRBJ2-7; 10 nucleotides align to TRBD2. This CDR3 is 16 amino acids long. V shed 5 bases, J shed 0 bases, and the junction held 7 bases outside the gene matches. Germline lookup yields CDR1 SGHAT and CDR2 FQNNGV. This chain's CDR3 is CASSKRRTSGSYEQYF. As DNA, the CDR3 is TGTGCCAGCAGCAAAAGACGGACTAGCGGCTCCTACGAGCAGTACTTC.

The chain has TRBV5-1 and TRBJ1-1; tentatively, D is TRBD1 (5 bases). The CDR3 extends over 17 amino acids. Germline values: CDR1 SGHRS, CDR2 YFSETQ. V was pared by 4 bases and J by 2 bases, with 21 bases between. The CDR3 loop is CASSAGTASGLNTEAFF. CDR3 sequence (DNA): TGCGCCAGCAGCGCAGGGACCGCGAGCGGCCTAAACACTGAAGCTTTCTTT.

The genes are TRBV2 and TRBJ1-2; the D gene is possibly TRBD1 (6 bases). The V end lost 6 bases, the J end lost 0 bases, and 8 bases lay between the germline ends. This CDR3 has 13 residues. Germline-derived CDR1 and CDR2 are SNHLY and FYNNEI. The CDR3 nucleotides are TGTGCCAGCAGAACAGGGACTAACTATGGCTACACCTTC. Protein: CASRTGTNYGYTF. The full variable domain, completed using reference TRBV2 and TRBJ1-2, is EPEVTQTPSHQVTQMGQEVILRCVPISNHLYFYWYRQILGQKVEFLVSFYNNEISEKSEIFDDQFSVERPDGSNFTLKIRSTKLEDSAMYFCASRTGTNYGYTFGSGTRLTVV.

The chain links TRBV20-1 to TRBJ2-1; TRBD1 matches at 7 bases. CDR3 length: 13 amino acids. The germline gives CDR1 DFQATT, CDR2 SNEGSKA (reference sequence). The V and J ends lost 3 bases and 8 bases, in that order; junction bases with no gene match: 7. The CDR3 sequence: CSARGQTQDEQFF. The CDR3 bases are TGCAGTGCTAGGGGACAGACCCAGGATGAGCAGTTCTTC.